This T cell receptor beta chain was sequenced in a study of molecular identifiers for immune sequencing clone quantification. Previously described methods and listed TCR primers were used for bulk TCR libraries. TCRdb itself ran the PCR reads through MiXCR, one entry per CDR3 protein. The sample shows approximately 590,000 distinct CDR3 sequences, about 25% of them seen only once. A single count supports this clonotype. Antigen unknown. Whole-study results and caveats: Over 99% of CMV-specific effector molecules, but under 1% of naive ones, were in clones above 20 copies.

The sequenced material came from naive CD8+ T cells from blood, with Jurkat cell RNA spiked in. Subset meaning: FACS-sorted CD8+CD4-CCR7+CD45RA+ naive T cells. The receptor's source is a human donor in good health. Some libraries in this study had Jurkat cell RNA spiked in.

The CDR3 coding sequence is TGCGCCAGCAGCCGGGATCAAGGCAATCAGCCCCAGCATTTT. Its translation is CASSRDQGNQPQHF. The rearrangement joins TRBV4-3 to TRBJ1-5; D is ambiguous. V lost 4 bases and J 2 bases, leaving 9 bases between the germline ends. The germline gives CDR1 LGHNA, CDR2 YSLEER. This CDR3 is 14 amino acids long.